This T cell receptor beta chain was found in a study of blood T cell repertoires in COVID-19. Study context: Samples representing acute and convalescent COVID-19 were sourced from the United States, Italy and Spain. The cDNA or gDNA used as material had been derived from T cells, B-cell-depleted T cells, or PBMCs.

In the source study's methods: Quantification of nucleated cells was approximated via reference gene primer amplification. Clones were read by immunoSEQ multiplex PCR, and TCRdb kept only the in-frame ones, dropping some. That table supplies the V and J calls and clone size; D and trimming were determined from the DNA. The sample has around 86,000 clones; 70% to 90% are singletons. Trimming took 3 bases from V and 0 from J, leaving 12 bases between them. The CDR3 consists of 16 residues. The germline V gene encodes CDR1 LNHDA and CDR2 SQIVND (reference sequence). The material sequenced was peripheral blood. This TCR was sampled from a human donor in a cohort sampled during active COVID-19. The rearrangement uses TRBV19 and TRBJ1-3, with no clear D. The CDR3 coding sequence is TGTGCCAGTAGTATGGGTCAGGATTACTCTGGAAACACCATATATTTT. Residues: CASSMGQDYSGNTIYF.